The TCR beta chain described here comes from a study of human T cells and chemical hapten exposure. In the study overall: Women made up most patients, who had alopecia areata, totalis or universalis.

Germline CDR1 is SQVTM and CDR2 is ANQGSEA. This CDR3 region has 15 residues. V was clipped by 5 bases and J by 0 bases, with 14 bases between them. Study-level findings and limits: Patch test score tracked positively with PT1 expanded TCR counts.

Time point here: patch test 1, 2 weeks after DPC sensitization. Treatment: therapeutic diphenylcyclopropenone sensitization with weekly scalp DPC. Individual cDNA molecules each carried unique molecular identifiers attached by the library. TCRdb re-analysed the RACE reads in MiXCR, keeping a single row per CDR3 protein. The data show 180,000 or so distinct CDR3 sequences, with 20% to 25% seen just once and under 7.5% held by the top ten. As concerns this clonotype: Its antigen is not identified.

The chain employs TRBV29-1 and TRBJ2-1; D remains ambiguous. This clonotype originated in a woman aged 50 to 60 with alopecia areata. Some clones in this sample may be carry-over from other donors' samples. Source: whole blood, taken in connection with sensitization to the hapten diphenylcyclopropenone (DPC). The CDR3 DNA sequence: TGCAGCGTTCCCGACTCCCGGAGCTCCTACAATGAGCAGTTCTTC. Protein product: CSVPDSRSSYNEQFF.